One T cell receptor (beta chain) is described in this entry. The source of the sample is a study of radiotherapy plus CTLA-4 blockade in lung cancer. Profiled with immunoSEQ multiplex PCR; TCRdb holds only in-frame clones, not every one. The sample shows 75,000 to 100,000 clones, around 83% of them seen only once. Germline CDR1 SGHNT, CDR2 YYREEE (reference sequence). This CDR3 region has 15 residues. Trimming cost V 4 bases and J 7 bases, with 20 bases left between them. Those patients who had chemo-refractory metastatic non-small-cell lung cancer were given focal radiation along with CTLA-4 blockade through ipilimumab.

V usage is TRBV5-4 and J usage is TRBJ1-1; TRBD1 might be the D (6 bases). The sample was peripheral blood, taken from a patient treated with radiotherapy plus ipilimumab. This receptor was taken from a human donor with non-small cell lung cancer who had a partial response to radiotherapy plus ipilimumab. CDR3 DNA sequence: TGTGCCAGCAGCCCCGGGGGGGCGGGTGGAGTTGAAGCTTTCTTT. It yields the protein CASSPGGAGGVEAFF.